This T cell receptor beta chain was recovered during a study of cytomegalovirus exposure and HLA in healthy donors. Findings of the study overall: Three of the chains that were CMV-associated were confirmed in vitro to be specific for CMV antigens. There were some V segments, including TRBV6-2 and TRBV6-3, excluded as indistinguishable. Altogether, 160 or so TCR beta chains were recorded as cytomegalovirus-associated. In a later analysis, TCR beta V- and J-gene trimming showed a link to a missense DCLRE1C variant.

The CDR3 is 14 residues long. Germline CDR1 and CDR2: SGHRS and YFSETQ. V dropped 0 bases and J dropped 7 bases, with 14 bases sitting between them. PCR used 60 Vbeta primers and 13 Jbeta primers. TCRdb keeps only in-frame clones here, not all; method: immunoSEQ multiplex PCR. The sample consists of roughly 130,000 clones, 70% to 80% of them appearing once. This clone came up a few times. Its target is unknown. The J gene is TRBJ2-7, the V gene TRBV5-1, with D possibly matching TRBD2 (5 bases). The sequence was collected from a woman aged 45-60 years in good health and CMV-seronegative. The source material was PBMCs. CDR3 sequence reads: CASSLDGSGGEQYV. The CDR3, as DNA: TGCGCCAGCAGCTTGGATGGCAGCGGCGGGGAGCAGTACGTC.